The sequence of this TCR beta chain was determined in a study of OX40 agonist ivuxolimab in advanced cancers. Study information: Allowance was made for prior anti-PD-1, anti-PD-L1 or anti-CTLA-4 therapy, and approximately 40% had some. Study results and caveats: At doses 0.1 to 3.0 mg/kg, CD4+ and CD8+ clones expanded.

CDR3 length: 12 residues. Trimming shortened V by 2 bases and J by 5 bases, and 7 bases separated the two germline ends. Germline lookup yields CDR1 GTSNPN and CDR2 SVGIG (reference sequence). Clones were sequenced by immunoSEQ multiplex PCR, and TCRdb holds only the in-frame ones, with some missing. The table records approximately 91,000 clones, about nine tenths of them present only once. To note about this clone: Its antigen remains unidentified.

The material sequenced was CD4+ or CD8+ T cells sorted from blood, taken in a trial of the OX40 agonist ivuxolimab. The chain has TRBV30 and TRBJ1-5; unclear D gene. This receptor was identified in an adult with an advanced solid tumor such as melanoma, head and neck, liver or kidney cancer. CDR3 protein: CAWSKSYQPQHF. CDR3 sequence (DNA): TGTGCCTGGAGTAAATCATATCAGCCCCAGCATTTT.